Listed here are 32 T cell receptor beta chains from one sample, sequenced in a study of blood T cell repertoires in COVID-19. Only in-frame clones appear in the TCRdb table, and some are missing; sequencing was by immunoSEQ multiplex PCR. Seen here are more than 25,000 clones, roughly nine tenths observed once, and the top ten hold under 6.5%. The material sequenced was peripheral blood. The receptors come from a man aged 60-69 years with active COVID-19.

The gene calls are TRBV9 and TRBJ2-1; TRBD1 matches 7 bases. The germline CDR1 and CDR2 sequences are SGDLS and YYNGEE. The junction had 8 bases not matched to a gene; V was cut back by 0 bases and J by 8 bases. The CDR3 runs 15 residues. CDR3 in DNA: TGTGCCAGCAGCGTAGGACAGGGAAGTTTGGATGAGCAGTTCTTC. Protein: CASSVGQGSLDEQFF.

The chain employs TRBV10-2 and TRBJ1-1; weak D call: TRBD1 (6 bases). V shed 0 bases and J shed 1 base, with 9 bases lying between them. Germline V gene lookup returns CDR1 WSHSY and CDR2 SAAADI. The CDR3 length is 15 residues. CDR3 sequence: CASSESGGWNTEAFF. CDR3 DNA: TGCGCCAGCAGTGAGTCTGGGGGCTGGAACACTGAAGCTTTCTTT.

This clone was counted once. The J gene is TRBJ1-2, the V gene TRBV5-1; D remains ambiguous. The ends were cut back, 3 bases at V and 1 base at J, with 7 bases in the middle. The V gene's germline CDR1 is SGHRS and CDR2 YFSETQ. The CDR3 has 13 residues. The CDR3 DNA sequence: TGCGCCAGCAGCTCCGGGAATAACTATGGCTACACCTTC. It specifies CASSSGNNYGYTF.

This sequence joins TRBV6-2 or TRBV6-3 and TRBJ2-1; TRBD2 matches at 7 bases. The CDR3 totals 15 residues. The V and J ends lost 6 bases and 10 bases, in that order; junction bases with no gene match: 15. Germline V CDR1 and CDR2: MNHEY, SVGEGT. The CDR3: CASSPTPGGGGEQFF. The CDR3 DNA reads TGTGCCAGCAGCCCCACACCGGGGGGTGGAGGGGAGCAGTTCTTC.

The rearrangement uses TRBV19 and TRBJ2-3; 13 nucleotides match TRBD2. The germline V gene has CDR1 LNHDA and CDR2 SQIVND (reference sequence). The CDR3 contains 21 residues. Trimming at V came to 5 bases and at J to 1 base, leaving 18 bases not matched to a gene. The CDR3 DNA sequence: TGTGCCAGTAGTTTCCCCGGACTAGCGGGGGATCCCGAACTACGCACAGATACGCAGTATTTT. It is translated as CASSFPGLAGDPELRTDTQYF.

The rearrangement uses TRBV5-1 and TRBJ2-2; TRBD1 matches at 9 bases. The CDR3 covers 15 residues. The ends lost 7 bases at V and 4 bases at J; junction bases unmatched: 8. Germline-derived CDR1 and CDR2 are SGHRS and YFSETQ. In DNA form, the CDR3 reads TGCGCCAGCGGACACAGGGGGCGCTTCACCGGGGAGCTGTTTTTT. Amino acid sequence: CASGHRGRFTGELFF.

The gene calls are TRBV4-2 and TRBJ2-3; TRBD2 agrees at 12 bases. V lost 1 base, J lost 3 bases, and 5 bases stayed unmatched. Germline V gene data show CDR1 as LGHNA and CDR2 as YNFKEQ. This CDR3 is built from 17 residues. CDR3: CASSQVASGGATDTQYF. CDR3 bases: TGTGCCAGCAGCCAAGTAGCTAGCGGGGGGGCTACAGATACGCAGTATTTT.

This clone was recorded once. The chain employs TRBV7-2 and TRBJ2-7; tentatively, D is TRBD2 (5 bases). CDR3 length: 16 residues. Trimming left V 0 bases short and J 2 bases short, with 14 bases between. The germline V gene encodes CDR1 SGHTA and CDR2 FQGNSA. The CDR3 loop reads CASSLADTTGTYEQYF. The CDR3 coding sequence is TGTGCCAGCAGCTTAGCCGACACGACCGGGACCTACGAGCAGTACTTC.

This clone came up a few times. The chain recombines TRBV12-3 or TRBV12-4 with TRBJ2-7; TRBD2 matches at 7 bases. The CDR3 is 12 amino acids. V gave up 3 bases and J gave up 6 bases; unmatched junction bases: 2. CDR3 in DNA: TGTGCCAGCAGTTTCGCGGGGGTCGAGCAGTACTTC. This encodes CASSFAGVEQYF.

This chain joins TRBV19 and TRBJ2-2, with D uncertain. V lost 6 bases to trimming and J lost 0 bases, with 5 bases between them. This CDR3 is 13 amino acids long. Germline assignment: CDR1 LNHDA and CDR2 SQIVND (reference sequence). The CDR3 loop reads CASRLSNTGELFF. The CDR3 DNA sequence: TGTGCCAGTAGACTGTCGAACACCGGGGAGCTGTTTTTT.

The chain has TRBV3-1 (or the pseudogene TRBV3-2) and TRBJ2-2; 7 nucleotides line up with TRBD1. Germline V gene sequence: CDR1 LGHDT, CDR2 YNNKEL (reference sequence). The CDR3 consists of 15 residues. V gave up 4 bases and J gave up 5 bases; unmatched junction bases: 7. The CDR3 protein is CASSPPGTATGELFF. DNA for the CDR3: TGTGCCAGCAGCCCTCCCGGGACAGCAACCGGGGAGCTGTTTTTT.

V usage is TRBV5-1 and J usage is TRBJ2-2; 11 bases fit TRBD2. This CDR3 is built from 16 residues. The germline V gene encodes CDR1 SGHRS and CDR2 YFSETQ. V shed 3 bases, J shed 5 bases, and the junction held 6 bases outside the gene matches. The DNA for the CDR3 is TGCGCCAGCAGCTGGAACCCTAGCGGGGGGACCGGGGAGCTGTTTTTT. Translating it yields CASSWNPSGGTGELFF.

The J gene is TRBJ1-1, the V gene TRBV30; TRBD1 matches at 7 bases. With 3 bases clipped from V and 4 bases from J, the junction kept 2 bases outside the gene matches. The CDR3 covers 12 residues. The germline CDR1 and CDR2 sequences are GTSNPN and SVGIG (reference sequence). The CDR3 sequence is CAWRTGVTEAFF. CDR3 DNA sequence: TGTGCCTGGAGAACAGGGGTCACTGAAGCTTTCTTT.

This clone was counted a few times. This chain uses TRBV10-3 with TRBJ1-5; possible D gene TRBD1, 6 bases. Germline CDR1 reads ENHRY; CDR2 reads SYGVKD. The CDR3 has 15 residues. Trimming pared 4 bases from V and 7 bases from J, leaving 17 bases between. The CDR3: CAISVGQGSGQPQHF. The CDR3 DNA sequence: TGTGCCATCAGTGTTGGGCAGGGGTCAGGGCAGCCCCAGCATTTT.

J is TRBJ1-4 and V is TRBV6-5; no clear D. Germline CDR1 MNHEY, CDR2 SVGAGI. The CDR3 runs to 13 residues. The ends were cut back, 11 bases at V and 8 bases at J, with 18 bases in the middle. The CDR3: CAARAGPSEKLFF. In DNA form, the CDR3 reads TGTGCCGCCCGGGCGGGCCCATCGGAAAAACTGTTTTTT.

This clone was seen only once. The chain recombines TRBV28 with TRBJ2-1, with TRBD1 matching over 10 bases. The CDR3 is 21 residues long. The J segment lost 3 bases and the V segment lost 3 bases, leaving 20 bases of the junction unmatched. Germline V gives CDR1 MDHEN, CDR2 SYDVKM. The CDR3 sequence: CASSLTLKRDRGSPDYNEQFF. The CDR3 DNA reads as TGTGCCAGCAGTTTGACCCTAAAGCGGGACAGGGGTTCTCCAGACTACAATGAGCAGTTCTTC.

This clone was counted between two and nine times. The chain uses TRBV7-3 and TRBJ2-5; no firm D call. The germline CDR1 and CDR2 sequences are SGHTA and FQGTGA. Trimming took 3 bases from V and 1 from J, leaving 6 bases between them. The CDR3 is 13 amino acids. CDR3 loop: CASSFGSQETQYF. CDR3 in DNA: TGTGCCAGCAGCTTTGGCAGCCAAGAGACCCAGTACTTC.

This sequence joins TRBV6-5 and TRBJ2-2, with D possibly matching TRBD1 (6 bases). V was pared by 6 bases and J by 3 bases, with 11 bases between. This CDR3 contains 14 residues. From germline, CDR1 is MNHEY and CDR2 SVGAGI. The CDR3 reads CASRLGQHTGELFF. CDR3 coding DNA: TGTGCCAGCAGACTTGGACAGCACACCGGGGAGCTGTTTTTT.

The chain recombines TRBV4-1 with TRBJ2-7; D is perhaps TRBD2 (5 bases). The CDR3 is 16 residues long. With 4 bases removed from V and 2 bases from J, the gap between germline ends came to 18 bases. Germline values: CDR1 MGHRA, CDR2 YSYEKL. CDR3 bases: TGCGCCAGCAGCCGACTATTTGCGGACGGAGCCTACGAGCAGTACTTC. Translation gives CASSRLFADGAYEQYF.

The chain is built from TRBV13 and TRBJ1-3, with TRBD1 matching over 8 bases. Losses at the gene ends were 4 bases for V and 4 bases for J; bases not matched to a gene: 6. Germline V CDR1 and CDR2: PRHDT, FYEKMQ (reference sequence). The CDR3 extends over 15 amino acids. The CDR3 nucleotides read TGTGCCAGCAGCTCAGGGGGCGCGACAGGAAACACCATATATTTT. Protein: CASSSGGATGNTIYF.

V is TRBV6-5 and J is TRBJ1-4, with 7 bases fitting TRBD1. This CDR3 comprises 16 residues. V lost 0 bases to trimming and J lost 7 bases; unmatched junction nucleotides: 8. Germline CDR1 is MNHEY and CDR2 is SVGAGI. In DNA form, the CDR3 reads TGTGCCAGCAGTTACTCGGTGGACAGGCGTGGTGAAAAACTGTTTTTT. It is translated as CASSYSVDRRGEKLFF.

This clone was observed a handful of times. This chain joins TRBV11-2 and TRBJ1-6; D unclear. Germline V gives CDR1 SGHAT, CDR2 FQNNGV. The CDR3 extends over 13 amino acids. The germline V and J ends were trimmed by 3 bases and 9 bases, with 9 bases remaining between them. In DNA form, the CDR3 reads TGTGCCAGCAGCTTGAGGCAAGGTTCACCCCTCCACTTT. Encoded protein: CASSLRQGSPLHF.

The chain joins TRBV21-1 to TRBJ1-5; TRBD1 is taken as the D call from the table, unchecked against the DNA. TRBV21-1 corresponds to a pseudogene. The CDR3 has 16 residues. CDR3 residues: CASSKGAGGYNQPQHF. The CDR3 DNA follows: TGTGCCAGCAGCAAAGGGGCAGGGGGCTACAATCAGCCCCAGCATTTT.

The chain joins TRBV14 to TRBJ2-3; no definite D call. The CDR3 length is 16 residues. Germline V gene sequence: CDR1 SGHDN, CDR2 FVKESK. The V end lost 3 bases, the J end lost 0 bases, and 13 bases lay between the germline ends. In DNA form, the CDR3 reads TGTGCCAGCAGCCAGCCCCGATCAACTAGCACAGATACGCAGTATTTT. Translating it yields CASSQPRSTSTDTQYF.

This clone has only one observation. The CDR3 DNA sequence: TGTGCCAGCAGTACCGCGGGGGCCGAGCAGTACTTC. It specifies CASSTAGAEQYF. This chain connects TRBV6-5 to TRBJ2-7; TRBD2 might be the D (7 bases). The CDR3 spans 12 residues. With 5 bases removed from V and 6 bases from J, the gap between germline ends came to 11 bases. Germline loops: CDR1 MNHEY, CDR2 SVGAGI.

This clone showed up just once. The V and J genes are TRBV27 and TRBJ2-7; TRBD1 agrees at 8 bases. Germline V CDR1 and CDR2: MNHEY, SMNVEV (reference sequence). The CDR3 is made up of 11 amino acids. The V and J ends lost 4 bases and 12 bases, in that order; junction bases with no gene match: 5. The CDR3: CASSYSDRVYF. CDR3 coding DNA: TGTGCCAGCAGTTATTCGGACAGGGTGTACTTC.

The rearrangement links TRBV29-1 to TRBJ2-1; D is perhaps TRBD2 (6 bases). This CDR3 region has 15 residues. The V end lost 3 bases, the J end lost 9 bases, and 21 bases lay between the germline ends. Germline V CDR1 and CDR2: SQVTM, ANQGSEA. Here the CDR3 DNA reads TGCAGCGTTGAGCGGGATGGAGGGTGGATGGCTGAGCAGTTCTTC. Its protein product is CSVERDGGWMAEQFF.

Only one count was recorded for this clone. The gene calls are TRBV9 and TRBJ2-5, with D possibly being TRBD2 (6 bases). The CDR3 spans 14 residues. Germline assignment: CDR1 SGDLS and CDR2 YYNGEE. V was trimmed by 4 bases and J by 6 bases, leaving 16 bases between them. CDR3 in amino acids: CASSPAGREQTQYF. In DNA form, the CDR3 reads TGTGCCAGCAGCCCCGCAGGACGGGAGCAGACCCAGTACTTC.

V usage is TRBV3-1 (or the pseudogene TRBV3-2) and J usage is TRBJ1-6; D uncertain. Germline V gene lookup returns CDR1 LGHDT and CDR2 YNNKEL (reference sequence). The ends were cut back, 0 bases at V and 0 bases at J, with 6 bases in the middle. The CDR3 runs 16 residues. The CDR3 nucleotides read TGTGCCAGCAGCCAAGATCGCTACTCCTATAATTCACCCCTCCACTTT. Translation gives CASSQDRYSYNSPLHF.

CDR3 amino acids: CASSLMSTYSYNEQFF. The DNA for the CDR3 is TGTGCCAGCAGCTTAATGTCAACTTACTCCTACAATGAGCAGTTCTTC. This sequence joins TRBV7-9 and TRBJ2-1, with D hard to call. The CDR3 totals 16 residues. The germline V gene has CDR1 SEHNR and CDR2 FQNEAQ (reference sequence). V was shortened by 2 bases and J by 0 bases, with 11 bases between the two germline ends.

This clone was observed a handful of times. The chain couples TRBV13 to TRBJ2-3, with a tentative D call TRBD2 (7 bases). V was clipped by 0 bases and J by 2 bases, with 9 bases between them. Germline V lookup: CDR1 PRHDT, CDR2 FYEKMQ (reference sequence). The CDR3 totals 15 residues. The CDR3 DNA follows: TGTGCCAGCAGCTTAGGCCGGGGGGCCACAGATACGCAGTATTTT. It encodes CASSLGRGATDTQYF. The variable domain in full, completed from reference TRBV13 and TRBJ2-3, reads AAGVIQSPRHLIKEKRETATLKCYPIPRHDTVYWYQQGPGQDPQFLISFYEKMQSDKGSIPDRFSAQQFSDYHSELNMSSLELGDSALYFCASSLGRGATDTQYFGPGTRLTVL.

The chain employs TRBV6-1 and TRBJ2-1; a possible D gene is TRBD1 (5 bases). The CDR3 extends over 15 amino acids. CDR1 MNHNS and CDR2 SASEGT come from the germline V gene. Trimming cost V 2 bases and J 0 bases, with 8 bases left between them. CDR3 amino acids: CASSERGSSYNEQFF. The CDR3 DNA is TGTGCCAGCAGTGAAAGGGGCAGCTCCTACAATGAGCAGTTCTTC.